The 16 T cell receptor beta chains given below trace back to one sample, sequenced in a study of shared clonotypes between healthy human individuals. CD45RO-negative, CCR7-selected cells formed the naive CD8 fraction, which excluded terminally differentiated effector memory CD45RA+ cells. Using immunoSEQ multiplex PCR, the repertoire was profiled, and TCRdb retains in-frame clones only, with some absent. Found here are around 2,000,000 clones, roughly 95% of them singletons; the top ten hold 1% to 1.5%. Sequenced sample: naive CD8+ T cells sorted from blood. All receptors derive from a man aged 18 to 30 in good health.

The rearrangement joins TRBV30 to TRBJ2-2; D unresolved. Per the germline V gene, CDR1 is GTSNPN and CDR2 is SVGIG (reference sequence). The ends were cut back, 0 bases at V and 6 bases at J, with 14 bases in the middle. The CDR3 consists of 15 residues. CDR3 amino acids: CAWSVLALNPGELFF. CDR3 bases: TGTGCCTGGAGTGTGTTGGCCTTAAACCCCGGGGAGCTGTTTTTT. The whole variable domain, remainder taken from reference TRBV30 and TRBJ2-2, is SQTIHQWPATLVQPVGSPLSLECTVEGTSNPNLYWYRQAAGRGLQLLFYSVGIGQISSEVPQNLSASRPQDRQFILSSKKLLLSDSGFYLCAWSVLALNPGELFFGEGSRLTVL.

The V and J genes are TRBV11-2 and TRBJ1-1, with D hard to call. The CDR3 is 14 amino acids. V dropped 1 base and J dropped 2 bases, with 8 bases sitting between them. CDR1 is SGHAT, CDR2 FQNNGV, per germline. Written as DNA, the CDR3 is TGTGCCAGCAGCTTAGTAGAATTCAACACTGAAGCTTTCTTT. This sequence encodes CASSLVEFNTEAFF. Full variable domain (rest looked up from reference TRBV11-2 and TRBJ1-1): EAGVAQSPRYKIIEKRQSVAFWCNPISGHATLYWYQQILGQGPKLLIQFQNNGVVDDSQLPKDRFSAERLKGVDSTLKIQPAKLEDSAVYLCASSLVEFNTEAFFGQGTRLTVV.

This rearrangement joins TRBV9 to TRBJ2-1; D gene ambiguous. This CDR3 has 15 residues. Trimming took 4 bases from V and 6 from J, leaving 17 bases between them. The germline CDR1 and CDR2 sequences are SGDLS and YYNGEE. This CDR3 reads CASSPTMGISNEQFF. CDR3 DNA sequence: TGTGCCAGCAGCCCTACTATGGGAATCTCCAATGAGCAGTTCTTC.

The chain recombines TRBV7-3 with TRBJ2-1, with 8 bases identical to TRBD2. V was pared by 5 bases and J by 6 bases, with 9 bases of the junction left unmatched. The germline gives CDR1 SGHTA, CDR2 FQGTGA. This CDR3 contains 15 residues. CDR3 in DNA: TGTGCCAGCAGCCTCGGCGGGGGGACCCCCAATGAGCAGTTCTTC. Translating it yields CASSLGGGTPNEQFF. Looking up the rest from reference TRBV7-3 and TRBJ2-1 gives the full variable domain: GAGVSQTPSNKVTEKGKYVELRCDPISGHTALYWYRQSLGQGPEFLIYFQGTGAADDSGLPNDRFFAVRPEGSVSTLKIQRTERGDSAVYLCASSLGGGTPNEQFFGPGTRLTVL.

CDR3 coding DNA: TGTGCCAGCAGGGGGCTGGGGAATGGCTACACCTTC. Translating it yields CASRGLGNGYTF. V gene TRBV11-2 combines with J gene TRBJ1-2, with D perhaps TRBD1 (5 bases). Germline lookup yields CDR1 SGHAT and CDR2 FQNNGV. The CDR3 runs to 12 residues. V lost 6 bases and J 6 bases, leaving 11 bases between the germline ends.

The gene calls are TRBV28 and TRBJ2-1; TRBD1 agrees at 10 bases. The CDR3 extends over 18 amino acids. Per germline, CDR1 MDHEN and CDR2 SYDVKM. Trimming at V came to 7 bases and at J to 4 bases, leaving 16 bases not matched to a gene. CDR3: CASTTRDRGSRVYNEQFF. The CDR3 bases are TGTGCCAGCACCACCCGGGACAGGGGTAGTAGGGTTTACAATGAGCAGTTCTTC. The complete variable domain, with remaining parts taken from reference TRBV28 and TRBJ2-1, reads DVKVTQSSRYLVKRTGEKVFLECVQDMDHENMFWYRQDPGLGLRLIYFSYDVKMKEKGDIPEGYSVSREKKERFSLILESASTNQTSMYLCASTTRDRGSRVYNEQFFGPGTRLTVL.

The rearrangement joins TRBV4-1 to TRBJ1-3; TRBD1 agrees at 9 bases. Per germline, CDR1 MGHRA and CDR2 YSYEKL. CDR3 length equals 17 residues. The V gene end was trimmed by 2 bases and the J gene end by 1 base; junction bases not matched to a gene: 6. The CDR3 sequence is CASSQPGTGISGNTIYF. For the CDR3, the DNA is TGCGCCAGCAGCCAACCCGGGACAGGGATTTCTGGAAACACCATATATTTT.

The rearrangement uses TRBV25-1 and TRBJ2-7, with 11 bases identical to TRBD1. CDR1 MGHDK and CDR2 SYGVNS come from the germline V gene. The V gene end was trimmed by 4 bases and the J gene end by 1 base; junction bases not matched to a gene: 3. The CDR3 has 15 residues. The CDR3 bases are TGTGCCAGCAGTGGGGGACAGGGGGTTTCCTACGAGCAGTACTTC. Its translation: CASSGGQGVSYEQYF.

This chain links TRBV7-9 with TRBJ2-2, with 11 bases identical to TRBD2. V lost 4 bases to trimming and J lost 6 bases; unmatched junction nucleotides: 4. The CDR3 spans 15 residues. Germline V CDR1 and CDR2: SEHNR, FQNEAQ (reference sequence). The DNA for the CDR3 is TGTGCCAGCAGCTACCTAGCGGGAGGCGCCGGGGAGCTGTTTTTT. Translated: CASSYLAGGAGELFF.

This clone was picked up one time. The CDR3 DNA follows: TGTGCCACCAGCAGCCAAGCCGGGACAGGGTACTACGAGCAGTACTTC. Its translation: CATSSQAGTGYYEQYF. The chain links TRBV15 to TRBJ2-7; TRBD1 aligns across 9 bases. CDR1 and CDR2 from the germline V gene are LNHNV and YYDKDF (reference sequence). With 3 bases clipped from V and 3 bases from J, the junction kept 9 bases outside the gene matches. The CDR3 extends over 16 amino acids.

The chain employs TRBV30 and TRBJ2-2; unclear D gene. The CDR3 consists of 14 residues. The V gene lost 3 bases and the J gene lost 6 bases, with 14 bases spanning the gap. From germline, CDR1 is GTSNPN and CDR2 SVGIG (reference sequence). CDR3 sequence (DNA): TGTGCCTGGAGCCACCAGCTAGATGCCGGGGAGCTGTTTTTT. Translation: CAWSHQLDAGELFF.

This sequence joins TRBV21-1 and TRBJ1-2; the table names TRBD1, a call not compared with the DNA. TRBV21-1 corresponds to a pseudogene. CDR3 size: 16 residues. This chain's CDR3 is CASSKTRQGICYGYTF. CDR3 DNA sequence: TGTGCCAGCAGCAAGACACGACAGGGGATATGCTATGGCTACACCTTC.

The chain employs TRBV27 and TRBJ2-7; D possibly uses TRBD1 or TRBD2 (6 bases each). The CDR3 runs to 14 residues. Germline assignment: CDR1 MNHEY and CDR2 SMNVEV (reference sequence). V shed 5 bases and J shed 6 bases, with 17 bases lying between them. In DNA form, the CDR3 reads TGTGCCAGCAGTAACCTAGGACGGGGGCTCGAGCAGTACTTC. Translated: CASSNLGRGLEQYF.

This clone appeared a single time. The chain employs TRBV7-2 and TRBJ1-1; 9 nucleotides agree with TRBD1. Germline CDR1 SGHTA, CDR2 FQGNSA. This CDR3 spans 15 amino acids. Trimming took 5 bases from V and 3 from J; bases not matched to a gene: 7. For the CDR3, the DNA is TGTGCCAGCAGCCCCGGGACAGGGTTGGACACTGAAGCTTTCTTT. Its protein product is CASSPGTGLDTEAFF.

This chain's CDR3 is CATIPSWAGTYEQYF. For the CDR3, the DNA is TGTGCCACCATTCCAAGCTGGGCGGGGACATACGAGCAGTACTTC. The genes are TRBV10-3 and TRBJ2-7, with D perhaps matching TRBD1 or TRBD2 (6 bases each). Deletions cut 10 bases from V and 4 bases from J, with 23 bases between. The CDR3 extends over 15 amino acids. Looked up from germline, CDR1 is ENHRY and CDR2 is SYGVKD.

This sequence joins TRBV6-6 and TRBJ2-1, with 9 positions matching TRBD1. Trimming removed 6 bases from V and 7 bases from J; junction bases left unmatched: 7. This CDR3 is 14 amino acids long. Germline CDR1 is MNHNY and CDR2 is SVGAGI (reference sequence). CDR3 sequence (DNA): TGTGCCAGCAGACCGGGACAGGGTGTGAATGAGCAGTTCTTC. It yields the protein CASRPGQGVNEQFF.